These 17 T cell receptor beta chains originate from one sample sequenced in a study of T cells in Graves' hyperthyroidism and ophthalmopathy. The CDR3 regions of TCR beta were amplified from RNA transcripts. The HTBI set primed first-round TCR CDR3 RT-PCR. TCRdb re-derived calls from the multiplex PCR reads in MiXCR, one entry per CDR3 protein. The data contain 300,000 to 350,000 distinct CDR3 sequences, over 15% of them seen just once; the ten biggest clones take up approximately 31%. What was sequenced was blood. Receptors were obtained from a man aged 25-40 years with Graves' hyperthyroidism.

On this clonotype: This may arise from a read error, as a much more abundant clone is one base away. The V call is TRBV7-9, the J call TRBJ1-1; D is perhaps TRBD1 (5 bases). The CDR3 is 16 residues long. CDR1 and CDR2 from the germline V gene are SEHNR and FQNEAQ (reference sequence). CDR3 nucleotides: TGTGCCAGCAGCCCCTATTCGACAGCGAGAGGCACTAAAGCTTTCTTT. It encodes CASSPYSTARGTKAFF.

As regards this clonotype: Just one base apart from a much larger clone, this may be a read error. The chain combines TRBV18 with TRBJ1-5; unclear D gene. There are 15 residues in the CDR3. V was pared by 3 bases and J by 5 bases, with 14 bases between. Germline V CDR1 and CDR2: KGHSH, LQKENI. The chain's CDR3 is CASSPRSLADQPQHF. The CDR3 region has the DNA TGTGCCAGCTCACCCAGGAGTTTGGCGGATCAGCCCCAGCATTTT.

The CDR3 bases are TGTGCCAGCAGCTTATTCGATTGGGGGCAAGCTAACTATGGCTACACCTTC. This gives the protein CASSLFDWGQANYGYTF. The chain is built from TRBV11-3 and TRBJ1-2; D perhaps matches TRBD1 (6 bases). This CDR3 region has 17 residues. Trimming pared 2 bases from V and 0 bases from J, leaving 16 bases between. Germline assignment: CDR1 SGHNT and CDR2 YENEEA.

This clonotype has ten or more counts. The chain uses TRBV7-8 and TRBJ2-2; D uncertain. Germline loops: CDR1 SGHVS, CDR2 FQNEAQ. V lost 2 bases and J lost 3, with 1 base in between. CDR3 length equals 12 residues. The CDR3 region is CASSLHTGELFF. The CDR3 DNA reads TGTGCCAGCAGCTTACACACCGGGGAGCTGTTTTTT. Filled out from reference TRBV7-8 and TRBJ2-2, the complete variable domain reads GAGVSQSPRYKVAKRGQDVALRCDPISGHVSLFWYQQALGQGPEFLTYFQNEAQLDKSGLPSDRFFAERPEGSVSTLKIQRTQQEDSAVYLCASSLHTGELFFGEGSRLTVL.

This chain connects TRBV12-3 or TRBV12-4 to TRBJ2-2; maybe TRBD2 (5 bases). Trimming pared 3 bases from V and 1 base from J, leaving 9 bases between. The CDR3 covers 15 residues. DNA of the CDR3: TGTGCCAGCAGTTTGCGAGGACTGAACACCGGGGAGCTGTTTTTT. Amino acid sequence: CASSLRGLNTGELFF.

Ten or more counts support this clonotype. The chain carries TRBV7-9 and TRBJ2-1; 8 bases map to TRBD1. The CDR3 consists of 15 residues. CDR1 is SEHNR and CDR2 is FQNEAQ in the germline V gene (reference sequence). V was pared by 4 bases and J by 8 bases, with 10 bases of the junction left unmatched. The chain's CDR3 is CASSSGQGDIDEQFF. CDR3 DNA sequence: TGTGCCAGCAGCTCCGGACAGGGAGATATCGATGAGCAGTTCTTC.

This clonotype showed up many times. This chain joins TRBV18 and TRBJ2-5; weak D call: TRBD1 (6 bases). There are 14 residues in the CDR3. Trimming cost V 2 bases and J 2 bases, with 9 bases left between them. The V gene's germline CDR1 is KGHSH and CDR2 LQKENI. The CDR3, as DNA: TGTGCCAGCTCACCAGCGGACAGACAAGAGACCCAGTACTTC. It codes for CASSPADRQETQYF.

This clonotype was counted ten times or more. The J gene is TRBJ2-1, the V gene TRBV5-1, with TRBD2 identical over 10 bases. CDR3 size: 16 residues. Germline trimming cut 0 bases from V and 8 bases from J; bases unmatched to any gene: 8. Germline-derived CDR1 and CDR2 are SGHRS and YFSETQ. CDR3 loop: CASSLAVGLALDEQFF. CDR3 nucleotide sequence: TGCGCCAGCAGCTTGGCCGTGGGACTAGCGTTGGATGAGCAGTTCTTC.

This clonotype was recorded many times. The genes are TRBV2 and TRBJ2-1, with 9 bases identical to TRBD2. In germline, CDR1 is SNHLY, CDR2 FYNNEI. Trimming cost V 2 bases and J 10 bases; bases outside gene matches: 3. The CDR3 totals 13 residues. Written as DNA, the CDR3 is TGTGCCAGCAGTGAAAGGGCGGGAGGGGAGCAGTTCTTC. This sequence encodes CASSERAGGEQFF.

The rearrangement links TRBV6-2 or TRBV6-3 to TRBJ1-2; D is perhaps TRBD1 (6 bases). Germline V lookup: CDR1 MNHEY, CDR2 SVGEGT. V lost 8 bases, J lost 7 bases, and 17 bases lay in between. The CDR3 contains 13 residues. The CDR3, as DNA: TGTGCCAGCTCCAGGGGAGGCCGGGCTGGCTACACCTTC. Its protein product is CASSRGGRAGYTF.

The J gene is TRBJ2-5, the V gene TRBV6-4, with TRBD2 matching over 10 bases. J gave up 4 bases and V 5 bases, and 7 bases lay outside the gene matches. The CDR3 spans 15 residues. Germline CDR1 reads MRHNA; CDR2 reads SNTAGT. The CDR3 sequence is CASSRLAGEGETQYF. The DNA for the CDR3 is TGTGCCAGCAGTCGGCTAGCGGGAGAGGGAGAGACCCAGTACTTC.

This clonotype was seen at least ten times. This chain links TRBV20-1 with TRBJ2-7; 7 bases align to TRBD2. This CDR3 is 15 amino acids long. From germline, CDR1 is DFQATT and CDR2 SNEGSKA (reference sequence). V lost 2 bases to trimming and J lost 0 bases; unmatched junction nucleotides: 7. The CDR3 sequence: CSARSTSALSYEQYF. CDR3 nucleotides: TGCAGTGCTAGATCTACTAGCGCCCTCTCCTACGAGCAGTACTTC.

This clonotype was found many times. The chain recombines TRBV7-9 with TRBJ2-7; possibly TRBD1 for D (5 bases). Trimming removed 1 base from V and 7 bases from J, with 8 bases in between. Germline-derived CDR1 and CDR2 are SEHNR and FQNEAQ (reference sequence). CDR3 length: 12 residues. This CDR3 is CASSLDAGEQYF. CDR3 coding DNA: TGTGCCAGCAGCTTAGACGCAGGGGAGCAGTACTTC.

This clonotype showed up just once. CDR3 DNA sequence: TGCGCCAGCAGCTTGGCCATCAGGCGCGAGCAGTACTTC. Protein sequence: CASSLAIRREQYF. The J gene is TRBJ2-7, the V gene TRBV5-1; D is uncertain. V was cut by 0 bases and J by 6 bases, with 10 bases left in between. This CDR3 comprises 13 residues. Germline V gives CDR1 SGHRS, CDR2 YFSETQ.

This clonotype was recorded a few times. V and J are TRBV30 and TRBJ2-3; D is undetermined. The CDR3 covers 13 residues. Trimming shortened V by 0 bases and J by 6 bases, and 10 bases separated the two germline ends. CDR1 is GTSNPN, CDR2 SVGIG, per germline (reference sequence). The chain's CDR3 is CAWSVVSADTQYF. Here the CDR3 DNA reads TGTGCCTGGAGTGTCGTGAGCGCGGATACGCAGTATTTT.

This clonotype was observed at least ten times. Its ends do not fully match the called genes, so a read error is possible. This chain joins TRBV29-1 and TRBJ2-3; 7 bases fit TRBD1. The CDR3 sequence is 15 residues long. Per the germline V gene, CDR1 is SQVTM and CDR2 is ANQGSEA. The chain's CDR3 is CSAEAGTASTDTQYF. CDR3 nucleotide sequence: TGCAGCGCTGAAGCCGGGACAGCAAGCACAGATACGCAGTATTTT.

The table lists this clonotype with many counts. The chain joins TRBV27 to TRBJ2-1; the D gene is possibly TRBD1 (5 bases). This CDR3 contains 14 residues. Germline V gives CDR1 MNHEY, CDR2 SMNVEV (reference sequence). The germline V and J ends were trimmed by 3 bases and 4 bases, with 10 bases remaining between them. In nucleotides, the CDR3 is TGTGCCAGCAGTTTGAAGGGGCCTTACAATGAGCAGTTCTTC. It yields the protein CASSLKGPYNEQFF.